This T cell receptor beta chain originates from a study of PD-L1 blockade in urothelial cancer. Across the whole study: When patients started atezolizumab in about 2014, it was given at 1,200 mg intravenously every 3 weeks. A median of roughly 150,000 T cells was found in the blood samples. At 3 weeks after treatment start (second dose) and again at 6 weeks, blood was analyzed.

Assay used: immunoSEQ multiplex PCR; TCRdb lists only in-frame clones, some missing. Of fewer than 130,000 clones listed, under 85% were seen once; the top ten hold approximately 2.4%. Patients each gave 1 to 8 samples, pretreatment and on-treatment. The CDR3 spans 14 residues. CDR1 and CDR2 from the germline V gene are KGHSH and LQKENI. Trimming stripped 3 bases from V and 4 bases from J, with 12 bases between. The chain is built from TRBV18 and TRBJ1-2; D uncertain. This specimen was PBMCs, taken around atezolizumab (anti-PD-L1) treatment. This receptor was identified in a middle-aged man with urothelial cancer. In nucleotides, the CDR3 is TGTGCCAGCTCACCGGTTGTAGACTCCTATGGCTACACCTTC. Encoded protein: CASSPVVDSYGYTF.